The entry below describes one T cell receptor beta chain. The antigen remains unidentified. This specimen comes from a study of cytomegalovirus exposure and HLA in healthy donors. Whole-study results and caveats: Association of a missense DCLRE1C variant with TCR beta V- and J-gene trimming was reported in a later analysis. Follow-up analysis seemed to connect common viral pathogens with several of the most significant clusters identified.

The PCR used 60 Vbeta and 13 Jbeta primers. The data were produced by immunoSEQ multiplex PCR, yet TCRdb's version contains in-frame clones alone and is incomplete. The top ten hold over 3% of the sample, which has about 82,000 clones, around 82% seen once. The V segment lost 9 bases and the J segment 3 bases; nucleotides outside the gene matches: 9. This CDR3 spans 14 amino acids. Per germline, CDR1 MNHEY and CDR2 SVGAGI. The sequencing input was PBMCs. The sequence came from a man aged 45-65 years in good health and CMV-seronegative. The chain links TRBV6-5 to TRBJ2-5, with 8 bases matching TRBD1. The CDR3 sequence is CASNGRTGKETQYF. The CDR3 coding sequence is TGTGCCAGTAACGGTAGGACAGGGAAAGAGACCCAGTACTTC.